These 4 T cell receptor beta chains were sequenced from one sample in a study of T cells in Graves' hyperthyroidism and ophthalmopathy. Amplified TCR beta CDR3 regions came from RNA transcripts. Primed by the HTBI set, a first-round RT-PCR was run on the TCR CDR3. TCRdb called the multiplex PCR reads again in MiXCR, with one record for every CDR3 protein. The sample shows 340,000 or so distinct CDR3 sequences, about 20% of them seen only once. The sequenced sample was blood. These receptors came from a woman in her fifties or sixties with Graves' hyperthyroidism.

This clonotype was seen at least ten times. The V and J genes are TRBV3-1 and TRBJ2-5; 9 nucleotides match TRBD2. V lost 0 bases and J lost 6; bases outside the gene matches: 5. Germline V gene sequence: CDR1 LGHDT, CDR2 YNNKEL (reference sequence). This CDR3 contains 15 residues. The CDR3 DNA sequence: TGTGCCAGCAGCCAAGATATGGCGGGGGGGAAGACCCAGTACTTC. Its translation is CASSQDMAGGKTQYF.

V gene TRBV5-6 combines with J gene TRBJ1-2; D not resolved. The CDR3 runs 13 residues. Germline-derived CDR1 and CDR2 are SGHDT and YYEEEE. Trimming shortened V by 1 base and J by 4 bases, and 8 bases separated the two germline ends. The DNA for the CDR3 is TGTGCCAGCAGCTTGCAAACGTTCTATGGCTACACCTTC. This encodes CASSLQTFYGYTF.

This clonotype was counted many times. The chain recombines TRBV6-1 with TRBJ1-1; tentatively, D is TRBD1 (6 bases). The V and J ends lost 5 bases and 4 bases respectively, with 17 bases between them. The CDR3 spans 15 residues. CDR1 and CDR2 (germline): MNHNS, SASEGT. In DNA, the CDR3 is TGTGCCAGCAGTTATTCATACAGAGGGGGCACTGAAGCTTTCTTT. The encoded protein is CASSYSYRGGTEAFF.

The V call is TRBV10-3, the J call TRBJ1-5; 10 bases map to TRBD1. Germline V gives CDR1 ENHRY, CDR2 SYGVKD. V was pared by 3 bases and J by 2 bases, with 10 bases of the junction left unmatched. The CDR3 has 18 residues. This CDR3 reads CAISDRGQGKGGNQPQHF. The CDR3 DNA reads as TGTGCCATCAGTGACCGGGGACAGGGGAAAGGCGGCAATCAGCCCCAGCATTTT.